The clone carrying this TCR beta chain was recorded once. What it binds is not known. Germline CDR1 reads SGHVS; CDR2 reads FQNEAQ. Trimming shortened V by 5 bases and J by 13 bases, and 16 bases separated the two germline ends. The CDR3 totals 12 residues. The data derive from a study of cytomegalovirus exposure and HLA in healthy donors. Whole-study findings and limits: Cytomegalovirus association was assigned to about 150 TCR beta chains. Productive rates of about 87% or about 30% were seen for most TCR beta V segments in an earlier analysis. TCR beta sequences reportedly predicted most subjects' HLA-A and HLA-B alleles accurately.

Primers included in the PCR were 60 Vbeta and 13 Jbeta primers. The data were produced by immunoSEQ multiplex PCR, yet TCRdb's version contains in-frame clones alone and is incomplete. This sample yields 150,000 to 200,000 clones, of which about four fifths are seen a single time; about 4% belongs to the top ten. Sequencing input: PBMCs. The chain recombines TRBV7-8 with TRBJ2-3; D gene uncertain. This clonotype originated in a man aged 45-65 years in good health and CMV-seropositive. CDR3 amino acids: CASSGRKDMEYF. The CDR3 DNA reads TGTGCCAGCAGCGGCAGGAAAGATATGGAGTATTTT.